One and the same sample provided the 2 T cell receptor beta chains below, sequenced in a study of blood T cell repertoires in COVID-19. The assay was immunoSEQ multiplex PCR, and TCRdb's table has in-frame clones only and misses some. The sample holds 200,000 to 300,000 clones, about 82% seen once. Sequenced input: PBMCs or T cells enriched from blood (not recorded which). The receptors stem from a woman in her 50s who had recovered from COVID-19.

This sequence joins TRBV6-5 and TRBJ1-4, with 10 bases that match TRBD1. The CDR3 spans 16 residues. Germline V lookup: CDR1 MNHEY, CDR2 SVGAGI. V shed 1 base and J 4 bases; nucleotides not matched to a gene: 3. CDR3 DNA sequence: TGTGCCAGCAGTTACTTTGGGACAGGGGTTAATGAAAAACTGTTTTTT. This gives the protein CASSYFGTGVNEKLFF.

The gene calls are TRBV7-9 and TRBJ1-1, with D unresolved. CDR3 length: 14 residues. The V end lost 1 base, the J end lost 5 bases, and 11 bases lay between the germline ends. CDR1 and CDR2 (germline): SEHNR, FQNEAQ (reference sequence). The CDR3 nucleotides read TGTGCCAGCAGCTTAGGAACGGGTTTAACTGAAGCTTTCTTT. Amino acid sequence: CASSLGTGLTEAFF.